Described below is a single T cell receptor beta chain sequence and its context. Its antigen is as yet unknown. The CDR3 length is 12 residues. From germline, CDR1 is SGHNT and CDR2 YYREEE (reference sequence). V was shortened by 2 bases and J by 4 bases, with 7 bases between the two germline ends. The repertoire was sequenced with immunoSEQ multiplex PCR; TCRdb's copy has only in-frame clones and lacks some. Among under 130,000 clones, more than 70% were seen once, and the ten largest hold less than 9.5%. This specimen belongs to a study of T cell responses to AZD1222 COVID-19 vaccine. Background on the study: Second-dose schedules of about 4 or about 12 weeks were combined. Study-wide results and caveats: In a largely white British group with more females than males, clonal diversity was possibly underestimated. Vaccine-associated CD4 TCRs spanned spike, dominant at 160-218 and 743-854.

This specimen was peripheral blood, taken on day 0 of AZD1222 vaccination. This receptor was identified in an adult in good health. The chain recombines TRBV5-4 with TRBJ2-7, with D hard to call. As DNA, the CDR3 is TGTGCCAGCAGCTTAGGGCGATACGAGCAGTACTTC. It encodes CASSLGRYEQYF.